Below, 7 T cell receptor beta chains from the same sample are listed, as sequenced in a study of OX40 agonist ivuxolimab in advanced cancers. Here immunoSEQ multiplex PCR was the method, and the copy in TCRdb shows in-frame clones only, minus some. The sample shows around 38,000 clones, roughly 90% of them seen only once. The material sequenced was CD4+ or CD8+ T cells sorted from blood, taken in a trial of the OX40 agonist ivuxolimab. The receptors stem from an adult with an advanced solid tumor such as melanoma, head and neck, liver or kidney cancer.

This clone showed up just once. The chain carries TRBV25-1 and TRBJ1-2; no definite D call. Germline V CDR1 and CDR2: MGHDK, SYGVNS. Trimming removed 10 bases from V and 7 bases from J, with 13 bases in between. This CDR3 has 11 residues. For the CDR3, the DNA is TGTGCCACCAGAGAACCAGGTGGCTACACCTTC. As protein: CATREPGGYTF.

The chain couples TRBV21-1 to TRBJ2-1. TRBV21-1 is a pseudogene segment. The CDR3 consists of 12 residues. CDR3 residues: CASSKGHNEQFF. The CDR3, as DNA: TGTGCCAGCAGCAAAGGACACAATGAGCAGTTCTTC.

The chain uses TRBV30 and TRBJ1-3; D may be TRBD1 (5 bases). CDR3 length: 18 residues. Trimming pared 4 bases from V and 2 bases from J, leaving 24 bases between. Per germline, CDR1 GTSNPN and CDR2 SVGIG (reference sequence). The CDR3 sequence is CAWTNQHQGAIAGNTIYF. CDR3 bases: TGTGCCTGGACCAACCAGCACCAGGGCGCAATCGCTGGAAACACCATATATTTT.

V is TRBV5-1 and J is TRBJ1-1; possible D gene TRBD1, 6 bases. Germline loops: CDR1 SGHRS, CDR2 YFSETQ. V gave up 2 bases and J gave up 1 base, with 15 bases separating them. The CDR3 is 16 amino acids. The CDR3 loop reads CASSFGHLGGNTEAFF. CDR3 DNA sequence: TGCGCCAGCAGCTTTGGGCACTTAGGGGGGAACACTGAAGCTTTCTTT.

Only one count was recorded for this clone. This rearrangement joins TRBV7-3 to TRBJ1-1; no definite D call. Germline CDR1 is SGHTA and CDR2 is FQGTGA. The CDR3 length is 13 residues. V lost 3 bases and J lost 2, with 7 bases in between. DNA of the CDR3: TGTGCCAGCAGCTTTTCAGCTAACACTGAAGCTTTCTTT. Amino acid sequence: CASSFSANTEAFF.

This clone has a single count. This sequence joins TRBV25-1 and TRBJ2-6, with 7 bases matching TRBD1. Looked up from germline, CDR1 is MGHDK and CDR2 is SYGVNS. V was pared by 4 bases and J by 4 bases, with 7 bases of the junction left unmatched. This CDR3 comprises 16 residues. The CDR3 region has the DNA TGTGCCAGCAGTGGGGGGACAGTTTCAGGGGCCAACGTCCTGACTTTC. As protein: CASSGGTVSGANVLTF.

The chain combines TRBV7-6 with TRBJ2-2, with 11 bases aligning to TRBD1. The CDR3 spans 16 residues. With 2 bases clipped from V and 7 bases from J, the junction kept 6 bases outside the gene matches. The germline CDR1 and CDR2 sequences are SGHVS and FNYEAQ. CDR3 in amino acids: CASSLTRTGGIGELFF. DNA of the CDR3: TGTGCCAGCAGCTTAACACGGACAGGGGGCATCGGGGAGCTGTTTTTT. Using reference TRBV7-6 and TRBJ2-2 for the parts outside the CDR3, the full variable domain is GAGVSQSPRYKVTKRGQDVALRCDPISGHVSLYWYRQALGQGPEFLTYFNYEAQQDKSGLPNDRFSAERPEGSISTLTIQRTEQRDSAMYRCASSLTRTGGIGELFFGEGSRLTVL.